Listed below are T cell receptor beta chains from one sample, sequenced in a study of cytomegalovirus exposure and HLA in healthy donors. The protocol was immunoSEQ multiplex PCR, while the TCRdb copy is restricted to in-frame clones and leaves out a portion. This table has more than 110,000 clones, around 77% appearing once. Material: PBMCs. These receptors all stem from a woman aged 50 to 60 in good health and CMV-seronegative. CDR3s include the opening cysteine and the closing phenylalanine or tryptophan. D genes are given only for firm matches. The size of a clone is reported for some rows only, either as once, few or many, or as a class for expanded clones.

j_call | d_call | clone_size | v_call | cdr3_aa | cdr3_nt
TRBJ1-1 | - | once | TRBV5-8 | CASSLAYRAKGDTEAFF | TGTGCCAGCAGCTTGGCTTACAGGGCAAAGGGAGATACTGAAGCTTTCTTT
TRBJ1-2 | TRBD1 | - | TRBV5-4 | CASSWGQGNYGYTF | TGTGCCAGCAGCTGGGGACAGGGGAACTATGGCTACACCTTC
TRBJ1-5 | - | - | TRBV2 | CASSAHRNQPQHF | TGTGCCAGCAGTGCGCACAGGAATCAGCCCCAGCATTTT
TRBJ1-2 | - | - | TRBV4-3 | CASSQGNRNYGYTF | TGCGCCAGCAGCCAAGGTAACAGAAACTATGGCTACACCTTC
TRBJ2-7 | TRBD1 | once | TRBV27 | CASSYRTGGGYEQYF | TGTGCCAGCAGCTATCGTACAGGGGGAGGCTACGAGCAGTACTTC
TRBJ1-1 | - | - | TRBV10-3 | CAISESGVREGTEAFF | TGTGCCATCAGTGAGTCGGGGGTCAGGGAGGGGACTGAAGCTTTCTTT
TRBJ2-1 | - | - | TRBV6-5 | CASSYSSPSGRVEQFF | TGTGCCAGCAGTTACTCTTCTCCATCGGGCAGGGTTGAGCAGTTCTTC
TRBJ2-7 | TRBD2 | - | TRBV25-1 | CASSLAGSFEQYF | TGTGCCAGCAGCCTAGCGGGGTCCTTCGAGCAGTACTTC
TRBJ2-7 | TRBD1 | - | TRBV7-7 | CASSPGGYEQYF | TGTGCTAGCAGCCCAGGGGGCTACGAGCAGTACTTC
TRBJ1-2 | TRBD1 | - | TRBV5-6 | CASRIGTGIYGYTF | TGTGCCAGCAGGATAGGGACAGGGATCTATGGCTACACCTTC
TRBJ2-1 | - | - | TRBV30 | CAWSVYRACEQFF | TGTGCCTGGAGTGTGTACAGGGCATGTGAGCAGTTCTTC
TRBJ2-1 | - | - | TRBV14 | CASSLLTGRDNEQFF | TGTGCCAGCAGCCTTCTAACAGGGCGGGACAATGAGCAGTTCTTC
TRBJ2-1 | - | - | TRBV5-1 | CASSLDPGRNEQFF | TGCGCCAGCAGCTTGGACCCAGGTAGGAATGAGCAGTTCTTC
TRBJ1-1 | - | - | TRBV13 | CASSLVQGRNTEAFF | TGTGCCAGCAGCTTAGTGCAGGGAAGGAACACTGAAGCTTTCTTT
TRBJ1-1 | - | - | TRBV28 | CASSLQGLGNTEAFF | TGTGCCAGCAGTTTACAGGGCCTGGGAAACACTGAAGCTTTCTTT
TRBJ2-3 | TRBD2 | - | TRBV15 | CATSRRGLAGGRSDTQYF | TGTGCCACCAGCAGGAGAGGACTAGCGGGGGGGCGGTCAGATACGCAGTATTTT
TRBJ2-5 | TRBD1 | - | TRBV25-1 | CASNPKTRPPGQQETQYF | TGTGCCAGCAACCCAAAAACTAGACCCCCGGGACAGCAAGAGACCCAGTACTTC
TRBJ1-2 | - | - | TRBV5-1 | CASSVRNEYGYTF | TGCGCCAGCAGCGTGCGTAACGAGTATGGCTACACCTTC
TRBJ2-7 | TRBD1 | - | TRBV29-1 | CSVDSGQGASEQYF | TGCAGCGTTGATAGTGGACAGGGGGCGAGTGAGCAGTACTTC
TRBJ2-5 | TRBD2 | - | TRBV30 | CAWSGLAGLETQYF | TGTGCCTGGAGTGGACTAGCGGGTTTAGAGACCCAGTACTTC
TRBJ1-4 | TRBD1 | - | TRBV19 | CASSILGTGSEKLFF | TGTGCCAGTAGTATACTTGGGACAGGGAGTGAAAAACTGTTTTTT
TRBJ1-3 | - | few | TRBV25-1 | CASSPTVSSGNTIYF | TGTGCCAGCAGTCCTACAGTGAGCTCTGGAAACACCATATATTTT
TRBJ2-7 | - | many | TRBV6-1 | CASSEFPGSGSYEQYF | TGTGCCAGCAGTGAATTCCCCGGTAGCGGATCCTACGAGCAGTACTTC
TRBJ1-2 | - | once | TRBV30 | CAWRELDYYGYTF | TGTGCCTGGAGAGAACTCGACTACTATGGCTACACCTTC
TRBJ2-7 | - | - | TRBV28 | CASSTPGTRGTYEQYF | TGTGCCAGCAGTACCCCCGGGACAAGGGGGACCTACGAGCAGTACTTC
TRBJ1-3 | - | few | TRBV10-3 | CAITPGSSSGNTIYF | TGTGCCATCACCCCCGGGTCTTCCTCTGGAAACACCATATATTTT
TRBJ1-1 | - | - | TRBV2 | CASRSGFRLSVGNEAFF | TGTGCCAGCAGATCGGGATTTCGCCTTTCGGTGGGGAACGAAGCTTTCTTT
TRBJ2-2 | - | - | TRBV7-2 | CASSLATVTTGELFF | TGTGCCAGCAGCTTAGCTACAGTTACTACCGGGGAGCTGTTTTTT
TRBJ1-5 | TRBD1 | - | TRBV28 | CASSQDRGISQPQHF | TGTGCCAGCAGCCAGGACAGGGGGATCAGTCAGCCCCAGCATTTT
TRBJ2-2 | - | - | TRBV19 | CASSTGTGELFF | TGTGCCAGTAGTACAGGGACCGGGGAGCTGTTTTTT
TRBJ2-3 | TRBD1 | few | TRBV5-8 | CASSSPDRGGADTQYF | TGTGCCAGCAGCAGTCCCGACAGGGGTGGGGCAGATACGCAGTATTTT
TRBJ1-1 | - | - | TRBV20-1 | CSARAPGQSFF | TGCAGTGCTAGAGCCCCCGGACAGTCTTTCTTT
TRBJ2-4 | TRBD1 | - | TRBV25-1 | CASTPDRGLVKNIQYF | TGTGCCAGCACCCCCGACAGGGGGCTCGTCAAAAACATTCAGTACTTC
TRBJ1-1 | - | once | TRBV2 | CASRSRENTEAFF | TGTGCCAGCAGGAGCAGGGAGAACACTGAAGCTTTCTTT
TRBJ1-5 | TRBD1 | - | TRBV6-6 | CASSDRGGNQPQHF | TGTGCCAGCAGCGACAGGGGAGGAAATCAGCCCCAGCATTTT
TRBJ2-5 | - | - | TRBV25-1 | CASSEYSGEQYF | TGTGCCAGCAGTGAATATTCGGGAGAGCAGTACTTC
TRBJ2-3 | TRBD2 | - | TRBV28 | CASTPGGAVSQYF | TGTGCCAGCACCCCGGGGGGAGCGGTGTCGCAGTATTTT
TRBJ1-6 | TRBD1 | - | TRBV13 | CASSATGGGNSPLHF | TGTGCCAGCAGCGCGACAGGGGGCGGAAATTCACCCCTCCACTTT
TRBJ2-3 | TRBD1 | - | TRBV30 | CAWSLTGITDTQYF | TGTGCCTGGAGCTTGACAGGGATCACAGATACGCAGTATTTT
TRBJ2-5 | - | - | TRBV5-1 | CASSLQRVPKETQYF | TGCGCCAGCAGCTTGCAGAGGGTTCCTAAAGAGACCCAGTACTTC
TRBJ1-2 | TRBD1 | - | TRBV25-1 | CASSDRGQANYGYTF | TGTGCCAGCAGTGATCGAGGACAGGCTAACTATGGCTACACCTTC
TRBJ1-1 | TRBD1 | - | TRBV7-6 | CASSPGTGGAGFTEAFF | TGTGCCAGCAGCCCAGGGACAGGGGGCGCCGGTTTTACTGAAGCTTTCTTT
TRBJ2-3 | TRBD1 | few | TRBV18 | CASSADRVAGTDTQYF | TGTGCCAGCTCAGCTGACAGGGTCGCGGGCACAGATACGCAGTATTTT
TRBJ2-5 | TRBD1 | - | TRBV29-1 | CSASRQGAEEQYF | TGCAGCGCGTCCCGACAGGGGGCGGAAGAGCAGTACTTC
TRBJ2-7 | TRBD1 | - | TRBV28 | CASSALEGGKYYEQYF | TGTGCCAGCAGTGCGCTTGAAGGGGGCAAATACTACGAGCAGTACTTC
TRBJ1-6 | TRBD1 | - | TRBV5-1 | CASSERGQSNSPLHF | TGCGCCAGCAGCGAACGGGGACAGTCGAATTCACCCCTCCACTTT
TRBJ1-1 | - | few | TRBV6-1 | CASSGDSNSEAFF | TGTGCCAGCAGTGGAGACAGTAACTCTGAAGCTTTCTTT
TRBJ2-7 | TRBD1 | - | TRBV5-6 | CASSLADRSSYEQYF | TGTGCCAGCAGCTTGGCGGACAGGTCCTCCTACGAGCAGTACTTC
TRBJ1-1 | - | once | TRBV29-1 | CSVLLREMNTEAFF | TGCAGCGTTCTTTTGAGGGAAATGAACACTGAAGCTTTCTTT
TRBJ1-5 | TRBD1 | - | TRBV19 | CASSMGQGGNQPQHF | TGTGCCAGTAGTATGGGACAGGGTGGCAATCAGCCCCAGCATTTT
TRBJ2-5 | TRBD2 | - | TRBV7-8 | CASTELGSGEETQYF | TGTGCCAGCACCGAGCTAGGGAGCGGGGAAGAGACCCAGTACTTC
TRBJ2-7 | TRBD1 | - | TRBV4-2 | CASSQNRGEQYF | TGTGCCAGCAGCCAAAACAGGGGCGAGCAGTACTTC
TRBJ1-1 | - | - | TRBV7-9 | CASSPRGEAFF | TGTGCCAGCAGCCCACGGGGAGAAGCTTTCTTT
TRBJ1-5 | - | - | TRBV15 | CATSWDIGHQPQHF | TGTGCCACCAGCTGGGACATCGGGCATCAGCCCCAGCATTTT